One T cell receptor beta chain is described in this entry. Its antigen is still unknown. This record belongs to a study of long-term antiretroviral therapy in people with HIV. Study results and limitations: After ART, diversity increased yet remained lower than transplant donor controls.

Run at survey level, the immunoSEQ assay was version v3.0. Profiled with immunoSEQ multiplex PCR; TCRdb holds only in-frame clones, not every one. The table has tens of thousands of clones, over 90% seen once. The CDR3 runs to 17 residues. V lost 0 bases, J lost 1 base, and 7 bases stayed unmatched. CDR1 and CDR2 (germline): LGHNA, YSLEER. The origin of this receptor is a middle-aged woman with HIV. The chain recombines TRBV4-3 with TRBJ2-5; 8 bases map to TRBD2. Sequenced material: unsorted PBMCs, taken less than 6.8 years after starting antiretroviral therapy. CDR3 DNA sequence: TGCGCCAGCAGCCAAGATGGGGCGGGGGGAATCCAAGAGACCCAGTACTTC. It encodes CASSQDGAGGIQETQYF.